This T cell receptor (beta chain) was obtained from a study of T cells after yellow fever vaccination. Regarding the study as a whole: At 95% to 98% for CD4 and about 87% for CD8, most primary-vaccination clones showed up again after the booster.

The CDR3 is 14 residues long. V gave up 5 bases and J gave up 10 bases; unmatched junction bases: 13. Universal primer sites and UMIs were introduced during 5'RACE template-switching synthesis of TCR cDNA. One entry per CDR3 protein, called by TCRdb with MiXCR from the 5' RACE reads. The sample holds around 600,000 distinct CDR3 sequences, 12% seen once. This clonotype showed up just a few times. Its antigen is not identified. The clonotype comes from a man younger than 40 who received the YFV17D yellow fever vaccine. The starting material was PBMCs, obtained on the day of the yellow fever booster vaccination. This chain joins TRBV12-3 or TRBV12-4 and TRBJ1-2, with 7 bases identical to TRBD1. The CDR3 loop is CASSQGTAGPSYTF. The CDR3 DNA is TGTGCCAGCAGTCAAGGGACAGCCGGGCCGTCCTACACCTTC.